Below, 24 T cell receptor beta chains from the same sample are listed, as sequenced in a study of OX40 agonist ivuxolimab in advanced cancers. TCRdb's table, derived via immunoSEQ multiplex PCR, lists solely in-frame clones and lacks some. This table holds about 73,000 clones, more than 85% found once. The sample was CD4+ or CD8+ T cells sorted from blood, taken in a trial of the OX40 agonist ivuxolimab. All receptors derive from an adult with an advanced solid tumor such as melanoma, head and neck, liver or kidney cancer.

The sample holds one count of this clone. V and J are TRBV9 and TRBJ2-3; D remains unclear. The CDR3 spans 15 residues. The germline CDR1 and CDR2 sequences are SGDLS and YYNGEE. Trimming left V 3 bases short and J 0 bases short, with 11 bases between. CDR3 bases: TGTGCCAGCAGCGACCCCCTTGGTAGCACAGATACGCAGTATTTT. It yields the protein CASSDPLGSTDTQYF.

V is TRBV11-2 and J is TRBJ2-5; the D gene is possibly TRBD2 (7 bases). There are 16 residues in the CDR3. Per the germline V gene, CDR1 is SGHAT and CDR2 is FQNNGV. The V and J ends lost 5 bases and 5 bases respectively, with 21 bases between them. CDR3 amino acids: CASSAYSGGPLETQYF. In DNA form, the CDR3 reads TGTGCCAGCAGCGCCTATTCGGGGGGCCCCCTGGAGACCCAGTACTTC.

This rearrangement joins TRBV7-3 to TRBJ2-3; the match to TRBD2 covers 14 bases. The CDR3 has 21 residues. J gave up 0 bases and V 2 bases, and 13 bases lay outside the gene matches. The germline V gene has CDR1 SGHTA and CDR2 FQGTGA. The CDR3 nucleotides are TGTGCCAGCAGCTTAGTTGACCCTCCCGGGACTAGCGGGGGAAGCACAGATACGCAGTATTTT. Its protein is CASSLVDPPGTSGGSTDTQYF.

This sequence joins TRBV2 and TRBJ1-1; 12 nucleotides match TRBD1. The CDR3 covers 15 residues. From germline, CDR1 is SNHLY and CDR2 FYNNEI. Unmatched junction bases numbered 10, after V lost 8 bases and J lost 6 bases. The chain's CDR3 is CASGRGTGGLAEAFF. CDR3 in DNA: TGTGCCAGCGGCCGGGGGACAGGGGGCCTCGCTGAAGCTTTCTTT.

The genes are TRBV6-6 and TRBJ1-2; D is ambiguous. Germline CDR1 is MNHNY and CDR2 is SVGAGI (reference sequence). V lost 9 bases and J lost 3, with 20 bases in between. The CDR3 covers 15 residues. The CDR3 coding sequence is TGTGCCAGTTGGGGTGAAGTTACAGAATACTATGGCTACACCTTC. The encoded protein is CASWGEVTEYYGYTF.

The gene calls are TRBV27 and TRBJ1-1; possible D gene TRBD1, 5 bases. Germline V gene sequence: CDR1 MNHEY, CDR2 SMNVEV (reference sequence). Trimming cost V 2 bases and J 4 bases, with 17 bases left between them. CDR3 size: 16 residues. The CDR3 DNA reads TGTGCCAGCAGTTTAACGGCCTTTGGGGGAGTCACTGAAGCTTTCTTT. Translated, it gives CASSLTAFGGVTEAFF.

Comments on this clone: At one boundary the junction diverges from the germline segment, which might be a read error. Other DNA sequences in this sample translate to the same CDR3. The CDR3 region has the DNA TGCAGCGTTGGGGGCGCACCACAGGGGGCAGCTTTCTTC. Amino acids: CSVGGAPQGAAFF. The chain has TRBV29-1 and TRBJ1-1; 9 bases align to TRBD1. The CDR3 runs 13 residues. CDR1 is SQVTM, CDR2 ANQGSEA, per germline.

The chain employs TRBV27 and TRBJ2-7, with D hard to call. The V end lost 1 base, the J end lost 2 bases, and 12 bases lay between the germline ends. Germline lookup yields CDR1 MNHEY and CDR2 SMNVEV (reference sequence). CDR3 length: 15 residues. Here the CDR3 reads CASSLWPLSPYEQYF. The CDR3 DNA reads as TGTGCCAGCAGTTTATGGCCCCTTTCCCCCTACGAGCAGTACTTC.

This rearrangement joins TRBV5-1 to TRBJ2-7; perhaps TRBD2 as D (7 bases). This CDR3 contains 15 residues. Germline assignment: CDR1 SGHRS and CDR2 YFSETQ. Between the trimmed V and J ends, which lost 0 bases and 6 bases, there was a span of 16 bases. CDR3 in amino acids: CASSLEGGTPPEQYF. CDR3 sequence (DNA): TGCGCCAGCAGCTTGGAGGGGGGGACCCCCCCCGAGCAGTACTTC. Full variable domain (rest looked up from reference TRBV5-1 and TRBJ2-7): KAGVTQTPRYLIKTRGQQVTLSCSPISGHRSVSWYQQTPGQGLQFLFEYFSETQRNKGNFPGRFSGRQFSNSRSEMNVSTLELGDSALYLCASSLEGGTPPEQYFGPGTRLTVT.

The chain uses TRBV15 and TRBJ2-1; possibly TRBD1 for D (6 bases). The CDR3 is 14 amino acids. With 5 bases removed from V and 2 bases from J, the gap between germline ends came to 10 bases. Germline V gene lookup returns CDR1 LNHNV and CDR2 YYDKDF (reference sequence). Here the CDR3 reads CATSQDSTYNEQFF. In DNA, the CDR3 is TGTGCCACCAGCCAGGACAGCACCTACAATGAGCAGTTCTTC. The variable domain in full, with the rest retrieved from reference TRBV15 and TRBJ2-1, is DAMVIQNPRYQVTQFGKPVTLSCSQTLNHNVMYWYQQKSSQAPKLLFHYYDKDFNNEADTPDNFQSRRPNTSFCFLDIRSPGLGDTAMYLCATSQDSTYNEQFFGPGTRLTVL.

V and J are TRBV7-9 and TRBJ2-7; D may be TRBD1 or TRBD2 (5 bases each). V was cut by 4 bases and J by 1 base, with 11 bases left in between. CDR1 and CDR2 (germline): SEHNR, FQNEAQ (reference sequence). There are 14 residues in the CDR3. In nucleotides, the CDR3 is TGTGCCAGCAGCTCCCCGGGGCAATCCTACGAGCAGTACTTC. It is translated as CASSSPGQSYEQYF.

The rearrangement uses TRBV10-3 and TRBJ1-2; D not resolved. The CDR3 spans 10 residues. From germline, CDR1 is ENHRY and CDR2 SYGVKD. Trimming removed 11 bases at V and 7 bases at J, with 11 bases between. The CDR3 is CASREGGYTF. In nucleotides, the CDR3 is TGTGCCTCGCGGGAGGGTGGCTACACCTTC.

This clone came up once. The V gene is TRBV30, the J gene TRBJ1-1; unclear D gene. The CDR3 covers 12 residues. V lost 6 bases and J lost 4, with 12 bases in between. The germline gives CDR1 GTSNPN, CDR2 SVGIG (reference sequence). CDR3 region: CACDLGGTEAFF. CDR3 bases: TGTGCCTGCGATTTAGGAGGCACTGAAGCTTTCTTT.

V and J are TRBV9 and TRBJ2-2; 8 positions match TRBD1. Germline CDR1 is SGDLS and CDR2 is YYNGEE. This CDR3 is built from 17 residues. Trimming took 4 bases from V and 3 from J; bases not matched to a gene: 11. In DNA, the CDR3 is TGTGCCAGCAGCCTATGGACAGGGCCTATTGACACCGGGGAGCTGTTTTTT. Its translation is CASSLWTGPIDTGELFF.

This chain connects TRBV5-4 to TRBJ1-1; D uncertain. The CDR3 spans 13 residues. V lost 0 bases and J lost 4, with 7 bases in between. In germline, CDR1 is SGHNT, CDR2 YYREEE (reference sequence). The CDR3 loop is CASSLDWGTEAFF. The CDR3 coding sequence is TGTGCCAGCAGCTTGGATTGGGGCACTGAAGCTTTCTTT.

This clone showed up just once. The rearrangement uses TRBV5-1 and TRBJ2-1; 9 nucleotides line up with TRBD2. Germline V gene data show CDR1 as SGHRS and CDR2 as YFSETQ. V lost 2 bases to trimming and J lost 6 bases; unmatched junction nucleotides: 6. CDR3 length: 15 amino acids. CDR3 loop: CASSLGAGGFNEQFF. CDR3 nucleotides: TGCGCCAGCAGCTTAGGAGCGGGGGGTTTCAATGAGCAGTTCTTC.

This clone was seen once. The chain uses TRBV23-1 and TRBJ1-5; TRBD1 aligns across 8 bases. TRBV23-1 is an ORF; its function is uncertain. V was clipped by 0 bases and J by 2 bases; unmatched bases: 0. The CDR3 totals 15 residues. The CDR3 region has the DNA TGCGCCAGCAGTCAATCGGACAGGGGCAATCAGCCCCAGCATTTT. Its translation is CASSQSDRGNQPQHF.

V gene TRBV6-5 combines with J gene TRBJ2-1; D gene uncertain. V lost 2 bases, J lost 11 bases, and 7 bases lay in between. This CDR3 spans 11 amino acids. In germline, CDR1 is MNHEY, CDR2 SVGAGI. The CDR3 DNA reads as TGTGCCAGCAGTTACCTCGAGAAGCAGTTCTTC. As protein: CASSYLEKQFF.

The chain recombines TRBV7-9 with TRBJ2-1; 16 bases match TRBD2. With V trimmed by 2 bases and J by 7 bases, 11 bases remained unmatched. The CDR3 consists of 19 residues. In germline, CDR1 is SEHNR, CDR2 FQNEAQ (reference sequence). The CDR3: CASSLSHLGLAGGPNEQFF. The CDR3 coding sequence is TGTGCCAGCAGCTTATCCCACCTGGGACTAGCGGGGGGGCCTAATGAGCAGTTCTTC.

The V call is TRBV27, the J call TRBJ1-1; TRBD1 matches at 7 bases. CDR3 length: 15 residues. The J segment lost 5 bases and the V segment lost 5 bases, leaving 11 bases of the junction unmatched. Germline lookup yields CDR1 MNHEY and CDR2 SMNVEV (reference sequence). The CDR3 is CASSLTASGGTEAFF. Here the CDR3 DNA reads TGTGCCAGCAGTCTCACCGCTTCAGGGGGAACTGAAGCTTTCTTT.

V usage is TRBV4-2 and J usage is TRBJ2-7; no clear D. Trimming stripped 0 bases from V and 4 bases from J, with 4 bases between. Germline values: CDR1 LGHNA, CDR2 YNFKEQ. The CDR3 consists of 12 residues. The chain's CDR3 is CASSQDGYEQYF. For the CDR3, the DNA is TGTGCCAGCAGCCAAGATGGGTACGAGCAGTACTTC.

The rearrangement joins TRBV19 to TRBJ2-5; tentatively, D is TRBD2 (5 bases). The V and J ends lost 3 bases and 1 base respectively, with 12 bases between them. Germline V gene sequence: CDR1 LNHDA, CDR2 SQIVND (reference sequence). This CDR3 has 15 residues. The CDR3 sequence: CASSITPGFQETQYF. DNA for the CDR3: TGTGCCAGTAGTATTACCCCGGGATTCCAAGAGACCCAGTACTTC.

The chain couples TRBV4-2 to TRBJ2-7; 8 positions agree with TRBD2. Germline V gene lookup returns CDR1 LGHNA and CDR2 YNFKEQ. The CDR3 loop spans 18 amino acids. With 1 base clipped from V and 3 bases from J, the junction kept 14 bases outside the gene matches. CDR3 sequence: CASSQALSGAGVVYEQYF. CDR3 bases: TGTGCCAGCAGCCAAGCACTATCAGGAGCGGGGGTCGTCTACGAGCAGTACTTC.

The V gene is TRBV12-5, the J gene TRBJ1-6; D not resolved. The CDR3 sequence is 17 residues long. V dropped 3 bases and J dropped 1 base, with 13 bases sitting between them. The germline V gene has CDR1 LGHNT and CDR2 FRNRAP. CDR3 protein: CASGLMVGGSYNSPLHF. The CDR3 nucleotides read TGTGCTAGTGGTTTAATGGTGGGAGGATCCTATAATTCACCCCTCCACTTT.